The sequence of this T cell receptor (beta chain) was determined in a study of blood T cells in healthy people across ages. The germline V and J ends were trimmed by 4 bases and 0 bases, with 13 bases remaining between them. The CDR3 extends over 15 amino acids. From germline, CDR1 is SGHRS and CDR2 YFSETQ. The second PCR ran about 6 to 11 cycles with a sample-barcoded 5' primer and J-beta primers. Every cDNA molecule carried a tag from a template-switch adaptor bearing 12 random nucleotides. TCRdb passed the 5' RACE reads through MiXCR, listing each CDR3 protein once. The sample yields about 1.7 million distinct CDR3 sequences, 28% seen once.

The V gene is TRBV5-1, the J gene TRBJ1-1; tentatively, D is TRBD1 (6 bases). The receptor's source is a woman aged 25 to 39 in good health. Sequences were obtained from blood. The CDR3 sequence: CASSPQGQMNTEAFF. DNA of the CDR3: TGCGCCAGCAGCCCTCAAGGACAGATGAACACTGAAGCTTTCTTT.